A selection of T cell receptor beta chains follows, all from one sample in a study of response to subunit inactivated influenza vaccine. One entry per CDR3 protein results from TCRdb running MiXCR on the RT-PCR reads. The sample includes 250,000 to 350,000 distinct CDR3 sequences, roughly 22% of them seen just once. The sequencing used PBMCs from blood, collected less than 22 months after vaccination. The receptor source for this set is a man in his fifties or sixties who received an inactivated influenza vaccine. The CDR3 runs from the conserved cysteine through the conserved F or W. D genes are given only for firm matches. Size is stated for part of the rows, as once, few or many counts, or as a class when the clone is expanded.

clone size,V gene,J gene,D gene,CDR3 DNA,CDR3 protein
NA,TRBV5-4,TRBJ1-3,NA,TGTGCCAGCAGCTTGTATCTGGGGGCGGAAGGAAACACCATATATTTT,CASSLYLGAEGNTIYF
few,TRBV10-3,TRBJ1-5,TRBD1,TGTGCCATCAGTCGGACAGGGACGGAGGGAAATCAGCCCCAGCATTTT,CAISRTGTEGNQPQHF
few,TRBV5-4,TRBJ2-7,NA,TGTGCCAGCAGCTTGGATCAGGGCTACGAGCAGTACTTC,CASSLDQGYEQYF
NA,TRBV20-1,TRBJ1-4,TRBD1,TGCAGTGCTAGCAAGGGGGCAGTCGAAAAACTGTTTTTT,CSASKGAVEKLFF
few,TRBV6-2/TRBV6-3,TRBJ1-2,NA,TGTGCCAGCAGTCACCCCAATGGCTACACCTTC,CASSHPNGYTF
few,TRBV6-2/TRBV6-3,TRBJ1-5,NA,TGTGCCAGCAGTTACTCGTTGTCAACTAATCAGCCCCAGCATTTT,CASSYSLSTNQPQHF
few,TRBV7-8,TRBJ1-1,NA,TGTGCCAGCAGCTTAGTTGATCTACAGAGAGCTTTCTTT,CASSLVDLQRAFF
many,TRBV12-3/TRBV12-4,TRBJ1-2,NA,TGTGCCAGCAGTCCGGACAGTTTCTATGGCTACACCTTC,CASSPDSFYGYTF
NA,TRBV7-3,TRBJ2-1,NA,TGTGCCAGCAGCAGGGACGGTAACTCCTACAATGAGCAGTTCTTC,CASSRDGNSYNEQFF
NA,TRBV28,TRBJ2-5,NA,TGTGCCAGCAGTTTCGCAGGGGGGAGCCAAGAGACCCAGTACTTC,CASSFAGGSQETQYF
few,TRBV28,TRBJ1-1,NA,TGTGCCAGCAGTTCTGAGACAGAGGAGGTGAACACTGAAGCTTTCTTT,CASSSETEEVNTEAFF
NA,TRBV6-1,TRBJ1-1,TRBD1,TGTGCCAGCAGGACGACAGGGAAGAACACTGAAGCTTTCTTT,CASRTTGKNTEAFF
NA,TRBV4-2,TRBJ1-2,NA,TGTGCCAGCAGCCAAGATGCGTCAGGGATCTATGGCTACACCTTC,CASSQDASGIYGYTF
few,TRBV6-5,TRBJ1-2,NA,TGTGCCAGCAGTTATGACCTAAACTATGGCTACACCTTC,CASSYDLNYGYTF
few,TRBV4-3,TRBJ1-2,NA,TGCGCCAGCAGCCAAGAACGGGGAAGAAACTATGGCTACACCTTC,CASSQERGRNYGYTF
NA,TRBV12-3/TRBV12-4,TRBJ1-5,NA,TGTGCCAGCAGTTCCAGTTTCTATAGCAATCAGCCCCAGCATTTT,CASSSSFYSNQPQHF
NA,TRBV29-1,TRBJ2-3,NA,TGCAGCGTTGCTGGGAGCTCTAGCACAGATACGCAGTATTTT,CSVAGSSSTDTQYF
once,TRBV5-4,TRBJ2-1,TRBD1,TGTGCCAGCAGCTCCCGACAGGGGATGGGTGAGCAGTTCTTC,CASSSRQGMGEQFF
NA,TRBV4-1,TRBJ1-5,TRBD1,TGCGCCAGCAGCCAAGGAGGACAGGGGGCGTGGGATCAGCCCCAGCATTTT,CASSQGGQGAWDQPQHF
NA,TRBV3-1,TRBJ1-1,NA,TGTGCCAGCAGCCAAGTCGCAGGGAGCACTGAAGCTTTCTTT,CASSQVAGSTEAFF
once,TRBV5-1,TRBJ1-2,NA,TGCGCCGGCAGCTCGGATACGGGTGTACGCGGGGATGGCTACACCTTC,CAGSSDTGVRGDGYTF
NA,TRBV4-2,TRBJ2-7,TRBD2,TGTGCCAGCAGCCACTACCCTGTCGGGAGGACTCTGCACGAGCAGTACTTC,CASSHYPVGRTLHEQYF
NA,TRBV27,TRBJ2-2,NA,TGTGCCAGCAGTTTCGTGGCGAACACCGGGGAGCTGTTTTTT,CASSFVANTGELFF
few,TRBV29-1,TRBJ2-5,NA,TGCAGCGTGCTGATCCAGGGAGGAGGAGAGACCCAGTACTTC,CSVLIQGGGETQYF
NA,TRBV5-1,TRBJ2-2,TRBD2,TGCGCCAGCCAACTAGCGGCAGACACCGGGGAGCTGTTTTTT,CASQLAADTGELFF
NA,TRBV7-2,TRBJ2-5,NA,TGTGCCAGCAGCTTAGTGGCGGGCGAAGGGGGGACCCAGTACTTC,CASSLVAGEGGTQYF
NA,TRBV28,TRBJ1-5,NA,TGTGCCAGCAGTTTATTTGGGCAGCCCCAGCATTTT,CASSLFGQPQHF
few,TRBV11-1,TRBJ2-3,NA,TGTGCCAGCAGCTTAAGGTATACAGATACGCAGTATTTT,CASSLRYTDTQYF
few,TRBV27,TRBJ2-1,TRBD2,TGTGCCAGCAGTTTACTAGCGGGAGTACCCTCCTACAATGAGCAGTTCTTC,CASSLLAGVPSYNEQFF
few,TRBV20-1,TRBJ2-1,TRBD2,TGCAGTGCTAGTCGTCCCGGGAGGAGATACAATGAGCAGTTCTTC,CSASRPGRRYNEQFF
few,TRBV7-2,TRBJ1-5,NA,TGTGCCAGCAGCTTAGTGGCAGGCGGAAACAATCAGCCCCAGCATTTT,CASSLVAGGNNQPQHF
few,TRBV6-2/TRBV6-3,TRBJ2-1,NA,TGTGCAACCCTTAAGACAGCATCCAATGAGCAGTTCTTC,CATLKTASNEQFF
NA,TRBV15,TRBJ2-1,NA,TGTGCCACCAGCCGAGGCGGGAATGAGCAGTTCTTC,CATSRGGNEQFF
many,TRBV4-3,TRBJ1-2,TRBD1,TGCGCCAGCAGCCAAGATCGGGACAGGTTCTATGGCTACACCTTC,CASSQDRDRFYGYTF
NA,TRBV18,TRBJ2-1,TRBD2,TGTGCCAGCTCAATGAGCGGGAGCTACAATGAGCAGTTCTTC,CASSMSGSYNEQFF
NA,TRBV20-1,TRBJ2-1,NA,TGCAGTGCTAGCCCCTTGGGGCTCTACAATGAGCAGTTCTTC,CSASPLGLYNEQFF
NA,TRBV3-1,TRBJ1-1,TRBD1,TGTGCCAGCAGCCTGGGGACAGGCCGGGCGAACACTGAAGCTTTCTTT,CASSLGTGRANTEAFF
few,TRBV3-1,TRBJ1-5,TRBD1,TGTGCCAGCAGCCCCGGGACAGGGTCCCCTCAGCCCCAGCATTTT,CASSPGTGSPQPQHF
few,TRBV28,TRBJ1-3,NA,TGTGCCAGCAGCCCAGGATTGAGCGGCTCTGGAAACACCATATATTTT,CASSPGLSGSGNTIYF
NA,TRBV10-3,TRBJ1-1,NA,TGTGCCATCGGGGACGGGAACACTGAAGCTTTCTTT,CAIGDGNTEAFF
NA,TRBV29-1,TRBJ1-1,NA,TGCAGCGGTGGACAGTCGAACACTGAAGCTTTCTTT,CSGGQSNTEAFF
NA,TRBV4-1,TRBJ1-5,NA,TGCGCCAGCAGCCAAGATCCAGGTTATAGCAATCAGCCCCAGCATTTT,CASSQDPGYSNQPQHF
few,TRBV12-3/TRBV12-4,TRBJ2-3,NA,TGTGCCAGCGCCCGGGCCGAAGGCGAGCAGTATTTT,CASARAEGEQYF
few,TRBV7-2,TRBJ1-6,NA,TGTGCCAGCAGCTGGGGACTTCTTAATTCACCCCTCCACTTT,CASSWGLLNSPLHF
NA,TRBV30,TRBJ1-6,NA,TGTGCCTGGAGTGTATCCGGCGGGAGCAATTCACCCCTCCACTTT,CAWSVSGGSNSPLHF
NA,TRBV7-8,TRBJ1-2,NA,TGTGCCAGCAGCTTAGACCCAGGGGTCTACTATGGCTACACCTTC,CASSLDPGVYYGYTF
few,TRBV4-2,TRBJ2-3,NA,TGTGCCAGCAGCCAAGCGACCCCCCTACAGGTCCCGGATACGCAGTATTTT,CASSQATPLQVPDTQYF
NA,TRBV15,TRBJ1-5,NA,TGTGCCACCAGCAGAGGTTGGGTGGACAATCAGCCCCAGCATTTT,CATSRGWVDNQPQHF
NA,TRBV6-5,TRBJ2-5,NA,TGTGCCAGCAGTTCCACCCTAGTACAAGAGACCCAGTACTTC,CASSSTLVQETQYF
NA,TRBV6-1,TRBJ1-2,NA,TGTGCCAGCAGTGAACAATCCCAGGGAGGGAGCTATGGCTACACCTTC,CASSEQSQGGSYGYTF
few,TRBV5-1,TRBJ1-1,TRBD1,TGCGCCAGCAGCCTAAGAGCCACAGGGGACTCTGAAGCTTTCTTT,CASSLRATGDSEAFF
NA,TRBV2,TRBJ2-2,NA,TGTGCCAGCAGGCCCCCTGCCGGGGAGCTGTTTTTT,CASRPPAGELFF
many,TRBV7-2,TRBJ1-3,NA,TGTGCCAGCAAGCAACAAGGAAACACCATATATTTT,CASKQQGNTIYF